The 29 T cell receptor beta chains listed next were all sequenced from one sample in a study of blood T cells in healthy people across ages. PCR was performed a second time for about 6 to 12 cycles using a sample-barcoded 5' primer and a J-beta primer mix. Using its own MiXCR run on the 5' RACE reads, TCRdb lists one record per CDR3 protein. The sample consists of roughly 1.4 million distinct CDR3 sequences, around 59% of them appearing once. The sequencing input was blood. The receptors were gathered from a man aged 18 to 35 in good health.

V and J are TRBV4-1 and TRBJ2-7, with D perhaps matching TRBD1 (7 bases). Germline CDR1 is MGHRA and CDR2 is YSYEKL. This CDR3 contains 15 residues. V was cut by 4 bases and J by 3 bases, with 16 bases left in between. CDR3 residues: CASSPSTGDFYEQYF. The DNA of the CDR3 is TGCGCCAGCAGCCCTTCAACAGGGGACTTCTACGAGCAGTACTTC.

The rearrangement joins TRBV4-1 to TRBJ2-1; 9 nucleotides line up with TRBD1. The germline gives CDR1 MGHRA, CDR2 YSYEKL. The CDR3 has 15 amino acids. V lost 2 bases, J lost 6 bases, and 5 bases stayed unmatched. The CDR3: CASSQPTGGSNEQFF. Written as DNA, the CDR3 is TGCGCCAGCAGCCAACCGACAGGGGGAAGCAATGAGCAGTTCTTC.

The chain joins TRBV5-1 to TRBJ1-6; maybe TRBD1 (6 bases). The CDR3 runs to 13 residues. The germline V and J ends were trimmed by 2 bases and 10 bases, with 10 bases remaining between them. From germline, CDR1 is SGHRS and CDR2 YFSETQ. This CDR3 is CASSLGGRSPLHF. In DNA form, the CDR3 reads TGCGCCAGCAGCTTAGGGGGACGGTCACCCCTCCACTTT.

V is TRBV9 and J is TRBJ1-1, with D unresolved. Trimming stripped 0 bases from V and 6 bases from J, with 12 bases between. Germline CDR1 and CDR2: SGDLS and YYNGEE. The CDR3 contains 14 residues. The CDR3 DNA is TGTGCCAGCAGCGTAGACGAAGGGCTACCTGAAGCTTTCTTT. This gives the protein CASSVDEGLPEAFF. Full variable domain (missing parts from reference TRBV9 and TRBJ1-1): DSGVTQTPKHLITATGQRVTLRCSPRSGDLSVYWYQQSLDQGLQFLIQYYNGEERAKGNILERFSAQQFPDLHSELNLSSLELGDSALYFCASSVDEGLPEAFFGQGTRLTVV.

With regard to this clonotype: The germline gene is not matched at one end of the junction; a read error may be the cause. This rearrangement joins TRBV7-8 to TRBJ2-7; D possibly matches TRBD1 or TRBD2 (5 bases each). From germline, CDR1 is SGHVS and CDR2 FQNEAQ. The CDR3 totals 14 residues. The CDR3 nucleotides read TGTGACAGCAGCCTGGGACGGTTTGGTTACGAGCAGTACTTC. This encodes CDSSLGRFGYEQYF.

In its sample, this clonotype was seen many times. V gene TRBV7-9 combines with J gene TRBJ2-7; 11 nucleotides line up with TRBD1. The V segment lost 4 bases and the J segment 2 bases; nucleotides outside the gene matches: 7. Germline loops: CDR1 SEHNR, CDR2 FQNEAQ (reference sequence). This CDR3 has 16 residues. CDR3 region: CASSSPGQGDPYEQYF. Here the CDR3 DNA reads TGTGCCAGCAGCTCACCGGGACAGGGGGACCCCTACGAGCAGTACTTC.

The chain links TRBV28 to TRBJ2-4, with unresolved D. The DNA end is a closer match to TRBJ2-7, so the J assignment may be wrong. Germline CDR1 reads MDHEN; CDR2 reads SYDVKM. This CDR3 spans 15 amino acids. CDR3 region: CASRPRDRLSYEQYF. The CDR3 DNA is TGTGCCAGCAGGCCCCGAGACCGACTCTCCTACGAGCAGTACTTC.

The CDR3 DNA follows: TGTGCCAGCAGCTCGCTTGCGGGGGACAGAACTAACTATGGCTACACCTTC. Translation: CASSSLAGDRTNYGYTF. V usage is TRBV7-8 and J usage is TRBJ1-2; 7 bases line up with TRBD1. The CDR3 runs 17 residues. Per the germline V gene, CDR1 is SGHVS and CDR2 is FQNEAQ. The V gene end was trimmed by 4 bases and the J gene end by 0 bases; junction bases not matched to a gene: 11. Looking up the rest from reference TRBV7-8 and TRBJ1-2 gives the full variable domain: GAGVSQSPRYKVAKRGQDVALRCDPISGHVSLFWYQQALGQGPEFLTYFQNEAQLDKSGLPSDRFFAERPEGSVSTLKIQRTQQEDSAVYLCASSSLAGDRTNYGYTFGSGTRLTVV.

This clonotype was counted between two and nine times. The rearrangement links TRBV6-6 to TRBJ2-7; TRBD1 might be the D (6 bases). Trimming removed 0 bases from V and 2 bases from J, with 11 bases in between. The CDR3 sequence is 15 residues long. Looked up from germline, CDR1 is MNHNY and CDR2 is SVGAGI (reference sequence). This chain's CDR3 is CASSYSKTGAYEQYF. The CDR3, as DNA: TGTGCCAGCAGTTACTCGAAGACAGGAGCCTACGAGCAGTACTTC.

For this clonotype: One end of the junction is discordant with germline, which a read error may explain. V is TRBV7-6 and J is TRBJ2-1; D perhaps matches TRBD2 (5 bases). CDR1 is SGHVS and CDR2 is FNYEAQ in the germline V gene. This CDR3 has 12 amino acids. The DNA of the CDR3 is TGTGCCAGCAACTTAGGTGGGAGTGAGCAGTTCTTC. This sequence encodes CASNLGGSEQFF.

This clonotype occurred a few times. The chain recombines TRBV9 with TRBJ2-1, with TRBD2 matching over 9 bases. This CDR3 is built from 15 residues. Unmatched junction bases numbered 9, after V lost 7 bases and J lost 4 bases. CDR1 and CDR2 (germline): SGDLS, YYNGEE. The CDR3 bases are TGTGCCAGCGGTAACCAGCGGGAGGTGTACAATGAGCAGTTCTTC. Residues: CASGNQREVYNEQFF. Supplemented by reference TRBV9 and TRBJ2-1, the full variable domain reads DSGVTQTPKHLITATGQRVTLRCSPRSGDLSVYWYQQSLDQGLQFLIQYYNGEERAKGNILERFSAQQFPDLHSELNLSSLELGDSALYFCASGNQREVYNEQFFGPGTRLTVL.

This rearrangement joins TRBV30 to TRBJ2-7; D may match TRBD1 or TRBD2 (7 bases each). V was trimmed by 2 bases and J by 5 bases, leaving 13 bases between them. This CDR3 has 13 residues. CDR1 and CDR2 (germline): GTSNPN, SVGIG (reference sequence). In nucleotides, the CDR3 is TGTGCCTGGAGTCCGCAGGGGGGGGACGAGCAGTACTTC. Translated, it gives CAWSPQGGDEQYF. Filled out from reference TRBV30 and TRBJ2-7, the complete variable domain reads SQTIHQWPATLVQPVGSPLSLECTVEGTSNPNLYWYRQAAGRGLQLLFYSVGIGQISSEVPQNLSASRPQDRQFILSSKKLLLSDSGFYLCAWSPQGGDEQYFGPGTRLTVT.

The chain recombines TRBV20-1 with TRBJ2-3; TRBD2 matches 9 bases. Germline V CDR1 and CDR2: DFQATT, SNEGSKA (reference sequence). With V trimmed by 4 bases and J by 14 bases, 16 bases remained unmatched. This CDR3 contains 14 residues. The CDR3 region is CSATTPSGGSPMYF. Here the CDR3 DNA reads TGCAGTGCTACGACCCCCAGCGGGGGGTCCCCAATGTATTTT.

The chain is built from TRBV10-3 and TRBJ2-3, with 9 bases identical to TRBD2. The J segment lost 4 bases and the V segment lost 10 bases, leaving 15 bases of the junction unmatched. CDR1 ENHRY and CDR2 SYGVKD come from the germline V gene. This CDR3 is built from 16 residues. The DNA for the CDR3 is TGTGCCAGCTCTGGGGGCCTAGCGGGGAGGGCAGATACGCAGTATTTT. Protein product: CASSGGLAGRADTQYF.

J is TRBJ2-7 and V is TRBV6-6; tentatively, D is TRBD1 or TRBD2 (5 bases each). The end of the DNA is better explained by TRBJ2-1, so the J call may be wrong. Germline CDR1 and CDR2: MNHNY and SVGAGI (reference sequence). CDR3 length: 13 residues. The CDR3 region has the DNA TGTGCCAGCACCGAGACGACCGGGACGGAGCAGTTCTTC. It is translated as CASTETTGTEQFF.

CDR3 protein: CASSLVLRGGYNEQFF. The CDR3 DNA sequence: TGTGCCAGCAGCTTAGTTCTCCGGGGGGGGTACAATGAGCAGTTCTTC. The chain has TRBV7-2 and TRBJ2-1, with TRBD2 identical over 8 bases. The CDR3 is 16 residues long. V lost 1 base and J lost 4; bases outside the gene matches: 6. Germline loops: CDR1 SGHTA, CDR2 FQGNSA.

The chain joins TRBV29-1 to TRBJ2-1, with D uncertain. There are 14 residues in the CDR3. Trimming took off 2 bases at V and 0 bases at J, with 8 bases between the two ends. From germline, CDR1 is SQVTM and CDR2 ANQGSEA. CDR3 residues: CSVESPSSYNEQFF. CDR3 sequence (DNA): TGCAGCGTTGAAAGCCCGAGCTCCTACAATGAGCAGTTCTTC.

The chain is built from TRBV27 and TRBJ2-5, with TRBD1 matching over 8 bases. CDR3 size: 15 residues. Germline values: CDR1 MNHEY, CDR2 SMNVEV (reference sequence). The V segment lost 5 bases and the J segment 5 bases; nucleotides outside the gene matches: 10. DNA of the CDR3: TGTGCCAGCAGTCGCGGACAGGGTGTTGTGGAGACCCAGTACTTC. Its translation is CASSRGQGVVETQYF.

V and J are TRBV29-1 and TRBJ1-2; 11 bases agree with TRBD1. V lost 8 bases and J lost 4; bases outside the gene matches: 15. Germline assignment: CDR1 SQVTM and CDR2 ANQGSEA. This CDR3 contains 16 residues. The DNA of the CDR3 is TGCAGCACTCACGACGGACAGGGGGCTCGGGGCTATGGCTACACCTTC. Protein product: CSTHDGQGARGYGYTF.

V and J are TRBV28 and TRBJ1-2, with D unresolved. Trimming removed 5 bases from V and 8 bases from J, with 15 bases in between. From germline, CDR1 is MDHEN and CDR2 SYDVKM. CDR3 length: 13 amino acids. The CDR3 is CASSRGGRDGYTF. The CDR3, as DNA: TGTGCCAGCAGTAGAGGCGGGCGAGACGGCTACACCTTC.

This clonotype occurred many times. This chain uses TRBV6-2 or TRBV6-3 with TRBJ1-1; TRBD1 matches 7 bases. The CDR3 runs 14 residues. The germline gives CDR1 MNHEY, CDR2 SVGEGT. Trimming took 6 bases from V and 0 from J; bases not matched to a gene: 4. For the CDR3, the DNA is TGTGCCAGCAGCCCACAGGGGCTGAACACTGAAGCTTTCTTT. Residues: CASSPQGLNTEAFF.

This clonotype was observed a few times. The rearrangement links TRBV21-1 to TRBJ2-7; TRBD1, the table's D call, lacks a check against the DNA. TRBV21-1 has pseudogene status. The CDR3 contains 11 residues. This CDR3 reads CASGGNYEQYF. The CDR3, as DNA: TGTGCCAGCGGGGGAAACTACGAGCAGTACTTC.

The chain joins TRBV2 to TRBJ2-6; TRBD1 is a possible D gene (5 bases). V lost 0 bases to trimming and J lost 4 bases, with 7 bases between them. CDR1 is SNHLY and CDR2 is FYNNEI in the germline V gene. The length of the CDR3 is 15 residues. CDR3 in amino acids: CASSEAAGGANVLTF. CDR3 sequence (DNA): TGTGCCAGCAGTGAAGCGGCAGGGGGGGCCAACGTCCTGACTTTC.

The sample holds a few counts of this clonotype. The V gene is TRBV7-8, the J gene TRBJ2-7, with 7 bases aligning to TRBD2. Germline V gene sequence: CDR1 SGHVS, CDR2 FQNEAQ. The CDR3 has 16 residues. The J segment lost 0 bases and the V segment lost 4 bases, leaving 9 bases of the junction unmatched. DNA for the CDR3: TGTGCCAGCAGCTCACCTGGGGGGGTCCTCTCCTACGAGCAGTACTTC. Translated: CASSSPGGVLSYEQYF. The full variable domain, with the rest looked up from reference TRBV7-8 and TRBJ2-7, is GAGVSQSPRYKVAKRGQDVALRCDPISGHVSLFWYQQALGQGPEFLTYFQNEAQLDKSGLPSDRFFAERPEGSVSTLKIQRTQQEDSAVYLCASSSPGGVLSYEQYFGPGTRLTVT.

The chain is built from TRBV7-9 and TRBJ1-6; D unclear. The CDR3 loop spans 15 amino acids. The germline V gene has CDR1 SEHNR and CDR2 FQNEAQ (reference sequence). The germline V and J ends were trimmed by 5 bases and 7 bases, with 15 bases remaining between them. The chain's CDR3 is CASSPEGGRNSPLHF. As DNA, the CDR3 is TGTGCCAGCAGCCCAGAGGGAGGGAGAAATTCACCCCTCCACTTT.

V usage is TRBV20-1 and J usage is TRBJ2-2, with D unresolved. The CDR3 contains 13 residues. Germline V gene lookup returns CDR1 DFQATT and CDR2 SNEGSKA (reference sequence). The DNA of the CDR3 is TGCTGCCTTAAGGCAGCGAACACCGGGGAGCTGTTTTTT. Translating it yields CCLKAANTGELFF.

CDR3 DNA sequence: TGTGCCAGCAGCCAAGCTTGGGAGACCCAGTACTTC. It is translated as CASSQAWETQYF. The chain employs TRBV14 and TRBJ2-5, with no clear D. The germline V and J ends were trimmed by 1 base and 5 bases, with 5 bases remaining between them. The germline gives CDR1 SGHDN, CDR2 FVKESK. This CDR3 has 12 amino acids.

V gene TRBV7-2 combines with J gene TRBJ1-1; D gene uncertain. Trimming cost V 1 base and J 4 bases, with 13 bases left between them. The germline CDR1 and CDR2 sequences are SGHTA and FQGNSA. This CDR3 region has 15 residues. CDR3 residues: CASSLVSASFTEAFF. The CDR3 DNA reads TGTGCCAGCAGCTTAGTGAGCGCTAGCTTCACTGAAGCTTTCTTT.

The J gene is TRBJ2-4, the V gene TRBV12-3 or TRBV12-4, with D unresolved. The length of the CDR3 is 19 residues. V lost 1 base, J lost 0 bases, and 19 bases lay in between. The CDR3 loop reads CASSLEWTPEGVAKNIQYF. The CDR3 region has the DNA TGTGCCAGCAGTTTAGAATGGACCCCAGAAGGAGTAGCCAAAAACATTCAGTACTTC.